Included here is one TCR beta chain sequence, with context. V trimming: 4 bases; J trimming: 6 bases; junction bases outside the gene matches: 8. CDR3 length equals 14 residues. Germline CDR1 reads SQVTM; CDR2 reads ANQGSEA. This entry belongs to a study of technical replicates of blood from a handful of donors. Sequencing used immunoSEQ multiplex PCR; TCRdb keeps in-frame clones, though not all of them. This repertoire shows 65,000 to 95,000 clones, about 93% found once; its top ten account for around 0.4%. The sequenced sample consisted of T cells isolated from PBMCs. The chain employs TRBV29-1 and TRBJ1-2; TRBD1 matches 10 bases. The receptor was isolated from a human donor in good health. CDR3 in DNA: TGCAGCGTTGCGACGACAGGGGGCTTCGATGGCTACACCTTC. Its translation: CSVATTGGFDGYTF.